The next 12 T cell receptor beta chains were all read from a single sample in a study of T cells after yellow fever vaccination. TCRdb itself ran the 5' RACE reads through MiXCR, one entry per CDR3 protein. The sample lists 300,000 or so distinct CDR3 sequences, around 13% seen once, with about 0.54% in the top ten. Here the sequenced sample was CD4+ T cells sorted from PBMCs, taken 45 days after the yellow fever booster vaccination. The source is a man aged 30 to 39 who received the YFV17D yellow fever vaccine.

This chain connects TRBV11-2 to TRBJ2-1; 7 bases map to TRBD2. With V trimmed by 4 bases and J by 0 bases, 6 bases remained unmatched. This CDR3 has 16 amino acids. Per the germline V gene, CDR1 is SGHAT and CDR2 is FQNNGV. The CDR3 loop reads CASSSRGRDSYNEQFF. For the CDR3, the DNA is TGTGCCAGCAGCTCGAGAGGGAGGGACTCCTACAATGAGCAGTTCTTC. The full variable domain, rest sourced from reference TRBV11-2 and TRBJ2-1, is EAGVAQSPRYKIIEKRQSVAFWCNPISGHATLYWYQQILGQGPKLLIQFQNNGVVDDSQLPKDRFSAERLKGVDSTLKIQPAKLEDSAVYLCASSSRGRDSYNEQFFGPGTRLTVL.

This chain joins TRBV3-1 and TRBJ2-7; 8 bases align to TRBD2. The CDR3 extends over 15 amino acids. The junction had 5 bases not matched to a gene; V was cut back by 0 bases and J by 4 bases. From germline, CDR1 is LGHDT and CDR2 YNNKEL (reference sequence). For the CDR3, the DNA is TGTGCCAGCAGCCAAGATTGGACTAGCTATTACGAGCAGTACTTC. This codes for CASSQDWTSYYEQYF.

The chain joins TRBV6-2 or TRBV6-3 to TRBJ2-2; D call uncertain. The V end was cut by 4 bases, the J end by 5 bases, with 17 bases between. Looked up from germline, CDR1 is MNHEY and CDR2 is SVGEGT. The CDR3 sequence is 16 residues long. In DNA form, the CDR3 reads TGTGCCAGCAGTTGGTCCCGAGGCGTCGAAACCGGGGAGCTGTTTTTT. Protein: CASSWSRGVETGELFF.

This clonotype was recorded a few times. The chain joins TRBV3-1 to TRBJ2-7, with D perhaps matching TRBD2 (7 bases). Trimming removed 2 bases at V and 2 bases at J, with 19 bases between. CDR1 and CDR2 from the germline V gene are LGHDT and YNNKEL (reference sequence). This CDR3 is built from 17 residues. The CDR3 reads CASSQSPRRGPPYEQYF. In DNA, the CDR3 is TGTGCCAGCAGCCAAAGTCCCCGGCGGGGGCCCCCCTACGAGCAGTACTTC.

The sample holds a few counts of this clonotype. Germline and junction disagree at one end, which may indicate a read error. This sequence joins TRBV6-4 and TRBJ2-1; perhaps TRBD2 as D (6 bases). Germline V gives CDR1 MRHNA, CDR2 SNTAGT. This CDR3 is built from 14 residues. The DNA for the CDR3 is TGTGCCAGCAGTGACTATCCGGGAGACCCCTTATTACTCTTC. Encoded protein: CASSDYPGDPLLLF.

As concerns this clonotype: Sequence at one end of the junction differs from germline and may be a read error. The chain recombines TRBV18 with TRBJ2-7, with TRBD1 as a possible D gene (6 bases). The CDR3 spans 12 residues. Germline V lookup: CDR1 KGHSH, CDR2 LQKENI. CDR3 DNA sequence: TGTGCCAGCTCACCACCGCAGGGGCGGCGCTTCTTC. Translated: CASSPPQGRRFF.

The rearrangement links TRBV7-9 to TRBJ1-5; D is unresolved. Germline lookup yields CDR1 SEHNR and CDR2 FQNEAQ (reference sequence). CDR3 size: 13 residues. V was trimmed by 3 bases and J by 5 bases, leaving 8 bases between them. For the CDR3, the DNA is TGTGCCAGCAGCTTGTCGGCGGATCAGCCCCAGCATTTT. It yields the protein CASSLSADQPQHF.

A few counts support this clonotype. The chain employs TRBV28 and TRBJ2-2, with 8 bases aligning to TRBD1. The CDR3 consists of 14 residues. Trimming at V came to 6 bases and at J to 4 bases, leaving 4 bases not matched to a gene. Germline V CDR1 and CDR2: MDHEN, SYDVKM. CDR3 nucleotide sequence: TGTGCCAGCAGGCAGGGGGCTGCCACCGGGGAGCTGTTTTTT. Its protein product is CASRQGAATGELFF.

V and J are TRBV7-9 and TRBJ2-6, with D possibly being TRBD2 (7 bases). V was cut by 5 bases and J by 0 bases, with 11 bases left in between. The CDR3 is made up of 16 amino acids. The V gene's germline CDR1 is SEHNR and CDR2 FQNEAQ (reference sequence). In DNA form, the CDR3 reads TGTGCCAGCAGCATAGGGGGGGCCTCTGGGGCCAACGTCCTGACTTTC. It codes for CASSIGGASGANVLTF.

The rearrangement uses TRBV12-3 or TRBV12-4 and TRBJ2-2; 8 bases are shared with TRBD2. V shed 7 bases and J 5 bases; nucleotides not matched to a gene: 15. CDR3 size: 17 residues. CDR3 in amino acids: CASTSSLAGIGTGELFF. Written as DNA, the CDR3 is TGTGCCAGCACTTCCTCCTTAGCGGGGATAGGGACCGGGGAGCTGTTTTTT.

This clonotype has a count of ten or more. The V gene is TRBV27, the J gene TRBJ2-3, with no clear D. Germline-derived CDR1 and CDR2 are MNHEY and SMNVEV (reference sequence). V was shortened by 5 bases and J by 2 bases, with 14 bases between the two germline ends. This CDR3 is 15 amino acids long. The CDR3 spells CASSPQSLSTDTQYF. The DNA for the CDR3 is TGTGCCAGCAGTCCCCAATCCCTCTCCACAGATACGCAGTATTTT.

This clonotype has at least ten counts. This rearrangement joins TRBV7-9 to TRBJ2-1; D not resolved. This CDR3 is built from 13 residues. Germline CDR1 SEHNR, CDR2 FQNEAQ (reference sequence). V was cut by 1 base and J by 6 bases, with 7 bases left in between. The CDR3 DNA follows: TGTGCCAGCAGCTTAGACGTACCCAATGAGCAGTTCTTC. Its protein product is CASSLDVPNEQFF.